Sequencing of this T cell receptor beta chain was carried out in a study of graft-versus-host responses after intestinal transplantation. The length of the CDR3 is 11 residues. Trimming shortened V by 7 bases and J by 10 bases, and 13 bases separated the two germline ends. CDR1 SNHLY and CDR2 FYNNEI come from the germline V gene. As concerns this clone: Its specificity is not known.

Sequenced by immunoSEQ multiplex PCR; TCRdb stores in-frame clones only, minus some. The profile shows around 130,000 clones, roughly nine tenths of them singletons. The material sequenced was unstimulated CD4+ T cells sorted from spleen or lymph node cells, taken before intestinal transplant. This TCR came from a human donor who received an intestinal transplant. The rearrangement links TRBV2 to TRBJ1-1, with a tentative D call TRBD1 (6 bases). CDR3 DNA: TGTGCCAGCACCCAAGGGGGGAGAGCTTTCTTT. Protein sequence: CASTQGGRAFF.